These 26 T cell receptor beta chains were all obtained from the same sample, sequenced in a study of blood T cell repertoires in COVID-19 (dated by TCRdb to about 2020). To prepare the library, the immunoSEQ multiplex PCR assay was applied. TCRdb retrieved this table from immuneACCESS and kept in-frame rearrangements only. Not all clones are present; in checked studies, unresolved V genes account for under half, and no reason is known for the remainder. The sample table contains 150,000 to 200,000 clones; only one count was recorded for about 88% of them. Roughly 26% of the sample is taken by the ten largest. Material for sequencing was peripheral blood. The receptors originated from a man in his sixties with acute or convalescent COVID-19.

The V and J genes are TRBV2 and TRBJ1-2; a weak D match, TRBD1 (6 bases). The CDR3 contains 13 residues. V lost 5 bases and J 6 bases, leaving 13 bases between the germline ends. Germline lookup yields CDR1 SNHLY and CDR2 FYNNEI. In nucleotides, the CDR3 is TGTGCCAGCAGTCCCAGACAGGCGGATGGCTACACCTTC. Its translation: CASSPRQADGYTF.

The rearrangement uses TRBV10-3 and TRBJ1-1, with 7 bases fitting TRBD1. The germline gives CDR1 ENHRY, CDR2 SYGVKD. J was trimmed by 0 bases and V by 5 bases; bases with no gene match: 3. The CDR3 consists of 14 residues. CDR3 sequence (DNA): TGTGCCATCAGTTCCGGGACAGTGAACACTGAAGCTTTCTTT. It specifies CAISSGTVNTEAFF.

V usage is TRBV7-3 and J usage is TRBJ2-5, with 7 bases that match TRBD2. CDR1 and CDR2 (germline): SGHTA, FQGTGA. The CDR3 contains 13 residues. The trim removed 8 bases at V and 2 bases at J, leaving 5 bases unmatched. The chain's CDR3 is CASSRLAQETQYF. The CDR3 DNA reads as TGTGCCAGCTCCCGACTAGCACAAGAGACCCAGTACTTC.

This chain joins TRBV3-1 (or the pseudogene TRBV3-2) and TRBJ1-2; no clear D gene. The V gene lost 0 bases and the J gene lost 4 bases, with 12 bases spanning the gap. Germline CDR1 reads LGHDT; CDR2 reads YNNKEL (reference sequence). This CDR3 comprises 15 residues. The CDR3 coding sequence is TGTGCCAGCAGCCAAGATCTAATTGGAGGCTATGGCTACACCTTC. Translated: CASSQDLIGGYGYTF.

This sequence joins TRBV6-1 and TRBJ1-2; unclear D gene. Deletions cut 2 bases from V and 3 bases from J, with 7 bases between. There are 13 residues in the CDR3. Germline V lookup: CDR1 MNHNS, CDR2 SASEGT. The CDR3, as DNA: TGTGCCAGCAGTGAAACCGCGTACTATGGCTACACCTTC. Its protein product is CASSETAYYGYTF.

The gene calls are TRBV24-1 and TRBJ2-5; 10 nucleotides align to TRBD2. J gave up 1 base and V 5 bases, and 6 bases lay outside the gene matches. The CDR3 sequence is 16 residues long. CDR1 and CDR2 (germline): KGHDR, SFDVKD. CDR3 amino acids: CATSGKAGGPQETQYF. CDR3 nucleotides: TGTGCCACCAGTGGAAAAGCGGGAGGGCCCCAAGAGACCCAGTACTTC.

This clone was detected only once. The chain couples TRBV7-9 to TRBJ1-4, with D possibly TRBD1 on 5 matching bases. CDR1 and CDR2 from the germline V gene are SEHNR and FQNEAQ (reference sequence). Between the trimmed V and J ends, which lost 1 base and 7 bases, there was a span of 13 bases. This CDR3 has 15 residues. CDR3 sequence: CASSLGQLGGEKLFF. CDR3 bases: TGTGCCAGCAGCTTAGGACAGCTAGGTGGTGAAAAACTGTTTTTT.

J is TRBJ2-1 and V is TRBV14; TRBD2 matches at 10 bases. J gave up 0 bases and V 6 bases, and 2 bases lay outside the gene matches. The CDR3 runs 15 residues. Looked up from germline, CDR1 is SGHDN and CDR2 is FVKESK. The CDR3 DNA follows: TGTGCCAGCAGACCTAGCGGGAGCTCCTACAATGAGCAGTTCTTC. It specifies CASRPSGSSYNEQFF.

CDR3: CASSQRRQATNYGYTF. CDR3 coding DNA: TGTGCCAGCAGCCAGCGAAGACAGGCGACTAACTATGGCTACACCTTC. The chain couples TRBV3-1 (or the pseudogene TRBV3-2) to TRBJ1-2; the D gene is possibly TRBD1 (6 bases). The V and J ends lost 3 bases and 0 bases respectively, with 14 bases between them. The CDR3 has 16 residues. Germline lookup yields CDR1 LGHDT and CDR2 YNNKEL (reference sequence).

The chain joins TRBV5-8 to TRBJ1-3; 7 nucleotides match TRBD1. Unmatched junction bases numbered 9, after V lost 4 bases and J lost 2 bases. The CDR3 is made up of 16 amino acids. CDR1 is SGHTS, CDR2 YDEGEE, per germline. The CDR3 loop is CASSTRQGNAGNTIYF. The CDR3 DNA reads as TGTGCCAGCAGCACTAGACAGGGTAATGCTGGAAACACCATATATTTT. Drawing the rest from reference TRBV5-8 and TRBJ1-3, the complete variable domain is EAGVTQSPTHLIKTRGQQATLRCSPISGHTSVYWYQQALGLGLQFLLWYDEGEERNRGNFPPRFSGRQFPNYSSELNVNALELEDSALYLCASSTRQGNAGNTIYFGEGSWLTVV.

The chain links TRBV7-8 to TRBJ1-2; D is possibly TRBD1 (5 bases). Trimming shortened V by 5 bases and J by 7 bases, and 11 bases separated the two germline ends. The V gene's germline CDR1 is SGHVS and CDR2 FQNEAQ. The CDR3 covers 12 residues. CDR3: CASSAGTPGYTF. The CDR3, as DNA: TGTGCCAGCAGCGCGGGGACTCCTGGCTACACCTTC.

V usage is TRBV7-7 and J usage is TRBJ2-5; D is possibly TRBD1 (5 bases). The germline gives CDR1 SSHAT, CDR2 FNYEAQ (reference sequence). V was clipped by 5 bases and J by 5 bases, with 18 bases between them. The CDR3 loop spans 15 amino acids. The CDR3 DNA is TGTGCCAGCAGCCTAAACCGACAGCCAGTGGAGACCCAGTACTTC. It codes for CASSLNRQPVETQYF.

The chain couples TRBV15 to TRBJ1-1; D unresolved. The V gene lost 0 bases and the J gene lost 0 bases, with 5 bases spanning the gap. The CDR3 spans 14 residues. From germline, CDR1 is LNHNV and CDR2 YYDKDF (reference sequence). Written as DNA, the CDR3 is TGTGCCACCAGCAGAGAACAGTTGAACACTGAAGCTTTCTTT. Protein sequence: CATSREQLNTEAFF.

This chain connects TRBV24-1 to TRBJ1-2; TRBD1 aligns across 8 bases. Looked up from germline, CDR1 is KGHDR and CDR2 is SFDVKD. The ends lost 3 bases at V and 8 bases at J; junction bases unmatched: 7. This CDR3 region has 14 residues. The CDR3: CATSDGAGGRGYTF. The DNA for the CDR3 is TGTGCCACCAGTGATGGGGCAGGGGGCCGGGGCTACACCTTC.

This clone was detected only once. J is TRBJ1-1 and V is TRBV19, with D possibly being TRBD1 (6 bases). This CDR3 contains 14 residues. Germline values: CDR1 LNHDA, CDR2 SQIVND (reference sequence). Deletions cut 4 bases from V and 3 bases from J, with 12 bases between. The CDR3: CASSTTQGDTEAFF. Written as DNA, the CDR3 is TGTGCCAGTAGTACCACACAGGGCGACACTGAAGCTTTCTTT.

The V gene is TRBV5-4, the J gene TRBJ2-1; D is unclear. The CDR3 has 13 residues. Germline-derived CDR1 and CDR2 are SGHNT and YYREEE (reference sequence). With 5 bases removed from V and 7 bases from J, the gap between germline ends came to 13 bases. In DNA, the CDR3 is TGTGCCAGCAGAGGTGGGCTAAGGAATGAGCAGTTCTTC. This gives the protein CASRGGLRNEQFF.

V and J are TRBV5-1 and TRBJ2-2; the D is unclear. This CDR3 region has 14 residues. Trimming pared 1 base from V and 4 bases from J, leaving 8 bases between. From germline, CDR1 is SGHRS and CDR2 YFSETQ. CDR3 nucleotides: TGCGCCAGCAGCTTGCGAACGGGCACCGGGGAGCTGTTTTTT. Its protein product is CASSLRTGTGELFF.

This chain links TRBV9 with TRBJ2-3; 7 bases fit TRBD2. Unmatched junction bases numbered 9, after V lost 4 bases and J lost 7 bases. Germline loops: CDR1 SGDLS, CDR2 YYNGEE. There are 14 residues in the CDR3. This chain's CDR3 is CASSPPSGVNTQYF. The DNA of the CDR3 is TGTGCCAGCAGCCCACCTAGCGGAGTAAATACGCAGTATTTT.

The V gene is TRBV3-1 (or the pseudogene TRBV3-2), the J gene TRBJ2-5; 7 bases map to TRBD1. Germline-derived CDR1 and CDR2 are LGHDT and YNNKEL (reference sequence). V dropped 6 bases and J dropped 5; count of bases not matched to a gene: 9. CDR3 size: 14 residues. The CDR3: CASSHLTGMETQYF. CDR3 sequence (DNA): TGTGCCAGCAGTCACCTGACAGGGATGGAGACCCAGTACTTC.

CDR3 DNA: TGTGCCACCACGGGACAGCTTAATGAAAAACTGTTTTTT. Amino acids: CATTGQLNEKLFF. V gene TRBV19 combines with J gene TRBJ1-4, with 7 bases lining up with TRBD1. Germline V gene data show CDR1 as LNHDA and CDR2 as SQIVND (reference sequence). Germline trimming cut 10 bases from V and 4 bases from J; bases unmatched to any gene: 6. This CDR3 contains 13 residues.

This clone came up once. The genes are TRBV6-2 or TRBV6-3 and TRBJ2-7; TRBD1 might be the D (5 bases). The germline V gene has CDR1 MNHEY and CDR2 SVGEGT. V was trimmed by 0 bases and J by 2 bases, leaving 17 bases between them. There are 17 residues in the CDR3. The CDR3, as DNA: TGTGCCAGCAGTTACTCGAGAGGAACAGGTACCCCCTACGAGCAGTACGTC. This codes for CASSYSRGTGTPYEQYV.

This chain links TRBV7-8 with TRBJ2-2; 11 bases align to TRBD2. The V gene end was trimmed by 5 bases and the J gene end by 0 bases; junction bases not matched to a gene: 5. Germline lookup yields CDR1 SGHVS and CDR2 FQNEAQ. This CDR3 comprises 17 residues. The CDR3 spells CASSLTSGGANTGELFF. In DNA, the CDR3 is TGTGCCAGCAGCCTTACTAGCGGGGGCGCGAACACCGGGGAGCTGTTTTTT.

J is TRBJ2-3 and V is TRBV5-1; 9 nucleotides line up with TRBD2. J lost 3 bases, V lost 4 bases, and 9 bases had no gene match. The germline V gene has CDR1 SGHRS and CDR2 YFSETQ. This CDR3 has 16 amino acids. The CDR3 reads CASSRSPGLATDTQYF. CDR3 DNA sequence: TGCGCCAGCAGCCGTTCACCGGGACTAGCAACAGATACGCAGTATTTT.

The CDR3 loop is CASSLERGGQETQYF. DNA for the CDR3: TGTGCCAGCAGCTTAGAGCGGGGGGGCCAAGAGACCCAGTACTTC. V gene TRBV7-7 combines with J gene TRBJ2-5; TRBD2 matches at 10 bases. CDR1 is SSHAT and CDR2 is FNYEAQ in the germline V gene (reference sequence). The CDR3 totals 15 residues. Losses at the gene ends were 1 base for V and 1 base for J; bases not matched to a gene: 0.

The chain has TRBV27 and TRBJ1-6; tentative D call: TRBD1 (5 bases). V lost 3 bases to trimming and J lost 9 bases, with 15 bases between them. This CDR3 contains 15 residues. The germline V gene has CDR1 MNHEY and CDR2 SMNVEV (reference sequence). The CDR3 DNA reads TGTGCCAGCAGTTTGGGGACTGGGGCGGGTTCACCCCTCCACTTT. Its protein product is CASSLGTGAGSPLHF.

This clone occurred a few times. CDR3 loop: CASIQGSSGNTIYF. Written as DNA, the CDR3 is TGTGCCAGTATCCAAGGGAGCTCTGGAAACACCATATATTTT. The V and J genes are TRBV19 and TRBJ1-3; D not certain. The CDR3 totals 14 residues. Germline V gene data show CDR1 as LNHDA and CDR2 as SQIVND (reference sequence). Trimming removed 7 bases from V and 0 bases from J, with 10 bases in between.